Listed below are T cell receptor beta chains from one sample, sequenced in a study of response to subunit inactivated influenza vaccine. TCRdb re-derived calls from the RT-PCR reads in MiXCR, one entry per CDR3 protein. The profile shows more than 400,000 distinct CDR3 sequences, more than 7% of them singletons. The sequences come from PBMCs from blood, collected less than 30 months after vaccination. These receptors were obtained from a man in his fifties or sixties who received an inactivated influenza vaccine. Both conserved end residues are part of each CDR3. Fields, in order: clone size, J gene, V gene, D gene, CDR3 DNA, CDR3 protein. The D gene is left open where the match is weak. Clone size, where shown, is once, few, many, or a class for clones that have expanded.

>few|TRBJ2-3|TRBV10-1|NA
TGCGCCAGCAGTGAGAGGACAGCTAGCACAGATACGCAGTATTTT
CASSERTASTDTQYF
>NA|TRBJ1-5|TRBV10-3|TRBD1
TGTGCCACCAAAGGGACAGTGGGAGATAGCAATCAGCCCCAGCATTTT
CATKGTVGDSNQPQHF
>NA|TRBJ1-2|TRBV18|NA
TGTGCCAGCTTGTCCGACCTTAACTATGGCTACACCTTC
CASLSDLNYGYTF
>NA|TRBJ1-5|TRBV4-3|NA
TGCGCCAGCAGCCAAGATCATCGGGGCGCCGGTCAGCCCCAGCATTTT
CASSQDHRGAGQPQHF
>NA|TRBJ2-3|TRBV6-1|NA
TGTGCCAGCAGCCTAGCGTTGTGCACAGATACGCAGTATTTT
CASSLALCTDTQYF
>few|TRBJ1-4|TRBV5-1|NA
TGCGCCAGCAGCTTTAACGCCGGGGGACCAAATGAAAAACTGTTTTTT
CASSFNAGGPNEKLFF
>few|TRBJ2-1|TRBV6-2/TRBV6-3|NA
TGTGCCAGCAGTTATCTTTCGTGGGAGATTCACTACAATGAGCAGTTCTTC
CASSYLSWEIHYNEQFF
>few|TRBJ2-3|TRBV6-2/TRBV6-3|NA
TGTGCCAGCAGTCAAACGGGACAACGCACAGATACGCAGTATTTT
CASSQTGQRTDTQYF
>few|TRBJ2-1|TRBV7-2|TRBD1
TGTGCCAGCAGCCCAAGACAGGGTCGCGGTGAGCAGTTCTTC
CASSPRQGRGEQFF
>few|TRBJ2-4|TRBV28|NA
TGTGCCAGCAGTTTAAATCTAAACATTCAGTACTTC
CASSLNLNIQYF
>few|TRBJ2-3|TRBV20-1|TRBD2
TGCAGTGCTAGCATTGCGGGAGGTGGGGGAGATACGCAGTATTTT
CSASIAGGGGDTQYF
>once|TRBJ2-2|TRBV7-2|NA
TGTGCCAGCAGCCCAAGAGGGACTGACGGTTATGGGGAGCTGTTTTTT
CASSPRGTDGYGELFF
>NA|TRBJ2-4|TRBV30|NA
TGTGCCTGGGAGACAATGGGGCAGAAAAACATTCAGTACTTC
CAWETMGQKNIQYF
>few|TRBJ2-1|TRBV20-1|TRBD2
TGCAGTGCTAGAGGACCGATACTAGCGGTCTCCTACAATGAGCAGTTCTTC
CSARGPILAVSYNEQFF
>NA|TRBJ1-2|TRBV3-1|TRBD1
TGTGCCAGCAGCGAACAGGGGGCATATGGCTACACCTTC
CASSEQGAYGYTF
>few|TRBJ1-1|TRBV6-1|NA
TGTGCCAGCAGTGAATTGTACAGCCACACTGAAGCTTTCTTT
CASSELYSHTEAFF
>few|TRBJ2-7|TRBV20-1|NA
TGCAGTGCTAGAGATCAGTGGTACGAGCAGTACTTC
CSARDQWYEQYF
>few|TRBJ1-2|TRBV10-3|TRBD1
TGTGCCATCAGAGGGACAGCGAACTATGGCTACACCTTC
CAIRGTANYGYTF
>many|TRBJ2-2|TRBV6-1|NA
TGTGCCAGCAGGGACAATGGGGCCGGGGAGCTGTTTTTT
CASRDNGAGELFF
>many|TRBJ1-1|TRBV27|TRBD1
TGTGCCAGCAGTTCGGTGCAGGGGGGTAATACTGAAGCTTTCTTT
CASSSVQGGNTEAFF
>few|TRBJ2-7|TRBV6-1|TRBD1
TGTGCCAGCAGCAATAGACAGGGCTTCGGGAACGAGCAGTACTTC
CASSNRQGFGNEQYF
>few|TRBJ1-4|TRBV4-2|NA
TGTGCCAGCAGGCTGGGAAATGAAAAACTGTTTTTT
CASRLGNEKLFF
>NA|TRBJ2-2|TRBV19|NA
TGTGCCAGTAGTAATGGCTTGGTCCTTACCGGGGAGCTGTTTTTT
CASSNGLVLTGELFF
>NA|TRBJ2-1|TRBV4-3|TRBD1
TGCGCCAGCAGCCAAGGGCTAACCAGGGGGCATGAGCAGTTCTTC
CASSQGLTRGHEQFF
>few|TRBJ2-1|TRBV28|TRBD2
TGTGCCACCAAAGCGGGAGTGGGGTACAATGAGCAGTTCTTC
CATKAGVGYNEQFF
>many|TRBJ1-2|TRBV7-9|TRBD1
TGTGCCAGCAGCGAATCCGGGACAGGGGATGGCTACACCTTC
CASSESGTGDGYTF
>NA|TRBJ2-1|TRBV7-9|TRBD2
TGTGCCAGCAGCTTAGCCACTAGCGGGAGGGCCCGTGAGCAGTTCTTC
CASSLATSGRAREQFF
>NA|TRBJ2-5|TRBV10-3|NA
TGTGCCATCAGTGATGGGTCCGGGCGAGAGACCCAGTACTTC
CAISDGSGRETQYF
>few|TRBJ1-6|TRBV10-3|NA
TGTGCCATCAGTGAGCCCGATATCTTCTCACCCCTCCACTTT
CAISEPDIFSPLHF
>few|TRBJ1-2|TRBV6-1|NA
TGTGCCAGCAGTGAACCCCAGCCGTTATATGGCTACACCTTC
CASSEPQPLYGYTF
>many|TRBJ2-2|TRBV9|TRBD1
TGTGCCAGCAGCCCGCGGACAGGGCACACCGGGGAGCTGTTTTTT
CASSPRTGHTGELFF
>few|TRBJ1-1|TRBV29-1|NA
TGCAGCGTTACGGTCAGGGATTGGGAAAACACTGAAGCTTTCTTT
CSVTVRDWENTEAFF
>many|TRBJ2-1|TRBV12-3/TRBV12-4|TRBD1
TGTGCCAGCAGTTCCCACAGGGGTGAGCAGTTCTTC
CASSSHRGEQFF
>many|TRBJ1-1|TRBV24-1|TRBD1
TGTGCCACCAGTGCGTCAGGGGGGACTGAAGCTTTCTTT
CATSASGGTEAFF
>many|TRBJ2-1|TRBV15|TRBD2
TGTGCCACCAGCAGAGGGCCTAGCGGGGGGGACAATGAGCAGTTCTTC
CATSRGPSGGDNEQFF
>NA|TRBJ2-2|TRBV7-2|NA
TGTGCCACCAACCCCTCTAGCCATAACACCGGGGAGCTGTTTTTT
CATNPSSHNTGELFF
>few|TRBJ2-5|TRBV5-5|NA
TGTGCCAGCAGCCGCGTCGGCGACGGGGAGACCCAGTACTTC
CASSRVGDGETQYF
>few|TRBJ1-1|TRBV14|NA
TGTGCTCTTGGCCCAGCCATGAACACTGAAGCTTTCTTT
CALGPAMNTEAFF
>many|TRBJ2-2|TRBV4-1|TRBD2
TGCGCCAGCAGCGCACCGGGACTAGGCACCGGGGAGCTGTTTTTT
CASSAPGLGTGELFF
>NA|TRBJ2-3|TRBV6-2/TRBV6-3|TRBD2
TGTGCCAGCAGTCTTAGCGGGACGTTTTCAGATACGCAGTATTTT
CASSLSGTFSDTQYF
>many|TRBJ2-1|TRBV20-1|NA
TGCAGTGCTAGAAGCCCCACAGGGAGAAACTACAATGAGCAGTTCTTC
CSARSPTGRNYNEQFF
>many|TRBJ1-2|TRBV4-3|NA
TGCGCCAGCAGCCAAGAGGCTGCGAACTATGGCTACACCTTC
CASSQEAANYGYTF
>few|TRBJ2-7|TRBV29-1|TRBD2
TGCAGCGTTTCTGGGACTAGCGGGGGCTCCTACGAGCAGTACTTC
CSVSGTSGGSYEQYF
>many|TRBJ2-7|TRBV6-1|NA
TGTGCCAGCAGCAGGACAGCTAACTCCTACGAGCAGTACTTC
CASSRTANSYEQYF
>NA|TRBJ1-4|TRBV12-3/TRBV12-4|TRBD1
TGTGCCAGCAGTCCCCGTCGACAGGGGGCAGGTGAAAAACTGTTTTTT
CASSPRRQGAGEKLFF